The rows below give T cell receptor beta chains drawn from one sample of a study of T cell responses to AZD1222 COVID-19 vaccine. Method: immunoSEQ multiplex PCR; TCRdb's copy keeps in-frame clones and lacks some. The repertoire holds some 130,000 clones, roughly nine tenths seen once, with approximately 6.8% in the top ten. The specimen was peripheral blood, collected on day 0 of AZD1222 vaccination. All receptors come from an adult in good health. CDR3s include the opening cysteine and the closing phenylalanine or tryptophan. Fields, in order: V gene, J gene, clone size, D gene, CDR3 DNA, CDR3 protein. A D gene is named only where the DNA matches it firmly. The size of a clone is reported for some rows only, either as once, few or many, or as a class for expanded clones.

V: TRBV27; J: TRBJ2-1; size: NA; D: TRBD1; DNA: TGTGCCAGCAGCCCGGGACAGGCCTACAATGAGCAGTTCTTC; CDR3: CASSPGQAYNEQFF
V: TRBV10-3; J: TRBJ2-7; size: once; D: NA; DNA: TGTGCCATCAGTGAAAGTCCGCAGTACTTC; CDR3: CAISESPQYF
V: TRBV10-3; J: TRBJ1-1; size: NA; D: NA; DNA: TGTGCCATCAGTGCAACCCCAACCACTGAAGCTTTCTTT; CDR3: CAISATPTTEAFF
V: TRBV6-4; J: TRBJ1-6; size: NA; D: TRBD1; DNA: TGTGCCAGCAGTGACTCGGACAGGGGGTCACCCCTCCACTTT; CDR3: CASSDSDRGSPLHF
V: TRBV19; J: TRBJ2-5; size: NA; D: TRBD1; DNA: TGTGCCAGTAGTGGCGACAGGGGGCGGCAAGAGACCCAGTACTTC; CDR3: CASSGDRGRQETQYF
V: TRBV27; J: TRBJ1-3; size: NA; D: NA; DNA: TGTGCCAGCAGTTTAGGACCGGGAAACACCATATATTTT; CDR3: CASSLGPGNTIYF
V: TRBV25-1; J: TRBJ1-6; size: NA; D: TRBD1; DNA: TGTGCCAGCGGGACAGGGGGCTTGGGGTCACCCCTCCACTTT; CDR3: CASGTGGLGSPLHF
V: TRBV5-1; J: TRBJ1-4; size: NA; D: TRBD1; DNA: TGCGCCAACACACCGGGACAGTATAATGAAAAACTGTTTTTT; CDR3: CANTPGQYNEKLFF
V: TRBV10-3; J: TRBJ1-2; size: NA; D: NA; DNA: TGTGCCATCAGTGATATAGGCACCCGGAGCCCCTATGGCTACACCTTC; CDR3: CAISDIGTRSPYGYTF
V: TRBV7-2; J: TRBJ1-1; size: once; D: TRBD1; DNA: TGTGCCAGCAGCATACAGGGGAGATCGAACACTGAAGCTTTCTTT; CDR3: CASSIQGRSNTEAFF
V: TRBV6-2/TRBV6-3; J: TRBJ1-2; size: NA; D: NA; DNA: TGTGCCAGCAGTTACTCGAAGAGGGGTGGTGGCTACACCTTC; CDR3: CASSYSKRGGGYTF
V: TRBV28; J: TRBJ2-5; size: few; D: TRBD1; DNA: TGTGCCAGCAGCCAGACAGGGGGAGAGACCCAGTACTTC; CDR3: CASSQTGGETQYF
V: TRBV6-5; J: TRBJ2-1; size: NA; D: TRBD2; DNA: TGTGCCAGCAGTATATTTGGGGGGGACGGGGCTGAGCAGTTCTTC; CDR3: CASSIFGGDGAEQFF
V: TRBV6-5; J: TRBJ1-1; size: NA; D: NA; DNA: TGTGCCAGCAGTTACGAGGGTTTTGGCACTGAAGCTTTCTTT; CDR3: CASSYEGFGTEAFF
V: TRBV7-2; J: TRBJ1-2; size: NA; D: NA; DNA: TGTGCCAGCAGCAGACAGCTTCGACTCGGTAACTATGGCTACACCTTC; CDR3: CASSRQLRLGNYGYTF
V: TRBV7-2; J: TRBJ1-2; size: NA; D: NA; DNA: TGTGCCAGCAGAGGGGGTAGGGTTAACTATGGCTACACCTTC; CDR3: CASRGGRVNYGYTF
V: TRBV14; J: TRBJ2-2; size: NA; D: TRBD1; DNA: TGTGCCAGCAGCCGAGACAGGGCCGGGGAGCTGTTTTTT; CDR3: CASSRDRAGELFF
V: TRBV2; J: TRBJ2-6; size: NA; D: TRBD1; DNA: TGTGCCAGCAGTCGGGACAGGGGACTCTCTGGGGCCAACGTCCTGACTTTC; CDR3: CASSRDRGLSGANVLTF
V: TRBV7-2; J: TRBJ1-4; size: once; D: NA; DNA: TGTGCCAGCAGCTTAGGCGGACTGAGGGGAAAACTGTTTTTT; CDR3: CASSLGGLRGKLFF
V: TRBV2; J: TRBJ2-1; size: NA; D: TRBD2; DNA: TGTGCCAGCAGCCGGGGGGGAAGCTCCTACAATGAGCAGTTCTTC; CDR3: CASSRGGSSYNEQFF
V: TRBV7-9; J: TRBJ1-1; size: NA; D: NA; DNA: TGTGCCAGCAGCTTTGGAGGGTTGACTGAAGCTTTCTTT; CDR3: CASSFGGLTEAFF
V: TRBV15; J: TRBJ1-6; size: few; D: NA; DNA: TGTGCCACCAGCAGAGGTGGGACACCCTATTCACCCCTCCACTTT; CDR3: CATSRGGTPYSPLHF
V: TRBV19; J: TRBJ1-5; size: NA; D: NA; DNA: TGTGCCAGTACTCAACAGAGTCCCAGCGGCAATCAGCCCCAGCATTTT; CDR3: CASTQQSPSGNQPQHF
V: TRBV2; J: TRBJ1-2; size: NA; D: NA; DNA: TGTGCCTGGGGGACATCGGAGTCAGGCTACACCTTC; CDR3: CAWGTSESGYTF
V: TRBV3-1/TRBV3-2; J: TRBJ2-5; size: NA; D: TRBD2; DNA: TGTGCCAGCAGCCCCCCACTAGCGGGGAGGGGAGAGACCCAGTACTTC; CDR3: CASSPPLAGRGETQYF
V: TRBV9; J: TRBJ2-3; size: NA; D: TRBD2; DNA: TGTGCCAGCAGCCCACAAAACCCAGGACTAGCGGGCACAGATACGCAGTATTTT; CDR3: CASSPQNPGLAGTDTQYF
V: TRBV28; J: TRBJ2-7; size: NA; D: NA; DNA: TGTGCCAGCACGGTCGGGGACGAGCAGTACTTC; CDR3: CASTVGDEQYF
V: TRBV6-1; J: TRBJ1-2; size: NA; D: NA; DNA: TGTGCCAGCAGTGAAGGGAGGGGCGATGGCTACACCTTC; CDR3: CASSEGRGDGYTF
V: TRBV19; J: TRBJ2-3; size: once; D: TRBD1; DNA: TGTGCCAGTAGTACTGGGACAGGGGTTTCTTATACGCAGTATTTT; CDR3: CASSTGTGVSYTQYF
V: TRBV6-1; J: TRBJ1-4; size: NA; D: NA; DNA: TGTGCCAGCAGTGAACGTTGGGGGATTGAAAAACTGTTTTTT; CDR3: CASSERWGIEKLFF
V: TRBV3-1/TRBV3-2; J: TRBJ1-5; size: NA; D: NA; DNA: TGTGCCAGCAGCCAAGCGATCTTGCAGCCCCAGCATTTT; CDR3: CASSQAILQPQHF
V: TRBV5-4; J: TRBJ2-7; size: NA; D: TRBD1; DNA: TGTGCCAGCAGCTCCTATAGGACAGGGGGCGAGCAGTACTTC; CDR3: CASSSYRTGGEQYF
V: TRBV7-8; J: TRBJ2-1; size: few; D: NA; DNA: TGTGCCAGCACCCAAGAGGCAGGATACAATGAGCAGTTCTTC; CDR3: CASTQEAGYNEQFF
V: TRBV3-1/TRBV3-2; J: TRBJ2-4; size: once; D: NA; DNA: TGTGCCAGCAGCCCAGTTGCCCGGGGCATTCAGTACTTC; CDR3: CASSPVARGIQYF
V: TRBV6-5; J: TRBJ2-7; size: NA; D: NA; DNA: TGTGCCAGCACCCTAGTCCCGGGGCTGTACGAGCAGTACTTC; CDR3: CASTLVPGLYEQYF
V: TRBV7-9; J: TRBJ2-7; size: NA; D: NA; DNA: TGTGCCAGCAGCTTACCCGACTACGAGCAGTACTTC; CDR3: CASSLPDYEQYF
V: TRBV5-1; J: TRBJ2-2; size: NA; D: TRBD2; DNA: TGCGCCAGCAGCTGGGGACTAGCGGGGGCCCTGACCGGGGAGCTGTTTTTT; CDR3: CASSWGLAGALTGELFF
V: TRBV30; J: TRBJ1-1; size: NA; D: NA; DNA: TGTGCCTGGAGTGTTGGAGGATCGCACACTGAAGCTTTCTTT; CDR3: CAWSVGGSHTEAFF
V: TRBV2; J: TRBJ2-3; size: NA; D: NA; DNA: TGTGCCAGCAGTCAGGGGGGACTCACAGATACGCAGTATTTT; CDR3: CASSQGGLTDTQYF
V: TRBV6-5; J: TRBJ2-5; size: NA; D: TRBD2; DNA: TGTGCCAGCAGTCCGGGACTAGCGGACGGGGTCACCCAGTACTTC; CDR3: CASSPGLADGVTQYF
V: TRBV4-2; J: TRBJ1-2; size: NA; D: TRBD1; DNA: TGTGCCAGCAGCCGGGAGGCAGACAGGGCCTATGGCTACACCTTC; CDR3: CASSREADRAYGYTF
V: TRBV19; J: TRBJ1-5; size: NA; D: TRBD1; DNA: TGTGCCACAGGGACAGAAATCAATCAGCCCCAGCATTTT; CDR3: CATGTEINQPQHF
V: TRBV11-3; J: TRBJ1-6; size: NA; D: NA; DNA: TGTGCCAGCAGCTTCCGCAGGAATTCACCCCTCCACTTT; CDR3: CASSFRRNSPLHF
V: TRBV6-5; J: TRBJ1-3; size: once; D: NA; DNA: TGTGCCAGCAGTTACTCGCGCGCTGTGAGGAACACCATATATTTT; CDR3: CASSYSRAVRNTIYF
V: TRBV29-1; J: TRBJ1-1; size: NA; D: TRBD1; DNA: TGCAGCGTTTCTACCGACAGGGGGATGAACACTGAAGCTTTCTTT; CDR3: CSVSTDRGMNTEAFF